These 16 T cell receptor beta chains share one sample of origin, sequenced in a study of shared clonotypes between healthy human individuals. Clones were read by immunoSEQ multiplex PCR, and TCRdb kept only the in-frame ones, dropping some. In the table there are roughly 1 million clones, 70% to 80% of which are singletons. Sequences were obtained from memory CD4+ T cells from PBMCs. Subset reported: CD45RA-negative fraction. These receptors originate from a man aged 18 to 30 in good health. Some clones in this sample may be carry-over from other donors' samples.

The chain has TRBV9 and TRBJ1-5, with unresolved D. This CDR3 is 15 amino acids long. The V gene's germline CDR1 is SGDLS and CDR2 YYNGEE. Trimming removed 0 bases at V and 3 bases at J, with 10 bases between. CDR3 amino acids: CASSVVDGVNQPQHF. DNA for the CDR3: TGTGCCAGCAGCGTAGTTGACGGAGTCAATCAGCCCCAGCATTTT. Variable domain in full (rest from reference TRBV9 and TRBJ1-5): DSGVTQTPKHLITATGQRVTLRCSPRSGDLSVYWYQQSLDQGLQFLIQYYNGEERAKGNILERFSAQQFPDLHSELNLSSLELGDSALYFCASSVVDGVNQPQHFGDGTRLSIL.

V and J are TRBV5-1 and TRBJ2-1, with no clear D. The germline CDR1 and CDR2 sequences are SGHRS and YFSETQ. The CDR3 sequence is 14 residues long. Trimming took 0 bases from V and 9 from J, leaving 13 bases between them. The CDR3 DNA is TGCGCCAGCAGCTTGGCCGAATACACTCCTGAGCAGTTCTTC. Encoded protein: CASSLAEYTPEQFF.

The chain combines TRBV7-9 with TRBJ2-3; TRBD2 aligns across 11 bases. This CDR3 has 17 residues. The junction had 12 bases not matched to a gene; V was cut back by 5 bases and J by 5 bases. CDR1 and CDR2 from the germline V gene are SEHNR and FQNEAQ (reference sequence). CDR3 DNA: TGTGCCAGCAGCACTAGGGGTAGCGGGAGGGCCAAAGATACGCAGTATTTT. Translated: CASSTRGSGRAKDTQYF. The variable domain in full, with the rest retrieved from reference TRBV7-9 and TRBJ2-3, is DTGVSQNPRHKITKRGQNVTFRCDPISEHNRLYWYRQTLGQGPEFLTYFQNEAQLEKSRLLSDRFSAERPKGSFSTLEIQRTEQGDSAMYLCASSTRGSGRAKDTQYFGPGTRLTVL.

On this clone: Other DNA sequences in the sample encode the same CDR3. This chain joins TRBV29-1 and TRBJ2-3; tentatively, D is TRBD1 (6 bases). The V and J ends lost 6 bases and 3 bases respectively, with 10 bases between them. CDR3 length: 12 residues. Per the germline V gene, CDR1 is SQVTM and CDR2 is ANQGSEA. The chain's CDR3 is CSVRTGTDTQYF. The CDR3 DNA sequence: TGCAGCGTCCGAACAGGGACAGATACGCAGTATTTT.

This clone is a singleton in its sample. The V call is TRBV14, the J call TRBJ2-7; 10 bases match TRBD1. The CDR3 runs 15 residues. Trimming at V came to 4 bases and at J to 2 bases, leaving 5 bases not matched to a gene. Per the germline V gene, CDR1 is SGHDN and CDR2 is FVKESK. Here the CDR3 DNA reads TGTGCCAGCAGCCTACCGGGACAGGGGACCTACGAGCAGTACTTC. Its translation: CASSLPGQGTYEQYF.

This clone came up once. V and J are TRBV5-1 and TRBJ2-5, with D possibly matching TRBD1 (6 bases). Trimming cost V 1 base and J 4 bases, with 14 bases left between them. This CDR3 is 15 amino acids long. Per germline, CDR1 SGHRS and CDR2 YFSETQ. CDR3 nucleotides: TGCGCCAGCAGCTTGCAGGGGATAGAGCGAGAGACCCAGTACTTC. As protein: CASSLQGIERETQYF. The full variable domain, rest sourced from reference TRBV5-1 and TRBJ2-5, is KAGVTQTPRYLIKTRGQQVTLSCSPISGHRSVSWYQQTPGQGLQFLFEYFSETQRNKGNFPGRFSGRQFSNSRSEMNVSTLELGDSALYLCASSLQGIERETQYFGPGTRLLVL.

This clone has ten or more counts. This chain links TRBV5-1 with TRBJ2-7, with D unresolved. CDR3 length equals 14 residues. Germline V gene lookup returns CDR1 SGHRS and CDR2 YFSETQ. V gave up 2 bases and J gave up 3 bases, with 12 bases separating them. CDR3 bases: TGCGCCAGCAGCTTTGGTAACAGACGCTACGAGCAGTACTTC. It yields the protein CASSFGNRRYEQYF.

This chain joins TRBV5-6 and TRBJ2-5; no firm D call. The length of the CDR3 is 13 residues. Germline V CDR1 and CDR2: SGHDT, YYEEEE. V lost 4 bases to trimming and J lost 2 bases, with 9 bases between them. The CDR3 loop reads CASSPLRQETQYF. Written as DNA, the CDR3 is TGTGCCAGCAGCCCCCTCCGTCAAGAGACCCAGTACTTC. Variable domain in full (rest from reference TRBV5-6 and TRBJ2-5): DAGVTQSPTHLIKTRGQQVTLRCSPKSGHDTVSWYQQALGQGPQFIFQYYEEEERQRGNFPDRFSGHQFPNYSSELNVNALLLGDSALYLCASSPLRQETQYFGPGTRLLVL.

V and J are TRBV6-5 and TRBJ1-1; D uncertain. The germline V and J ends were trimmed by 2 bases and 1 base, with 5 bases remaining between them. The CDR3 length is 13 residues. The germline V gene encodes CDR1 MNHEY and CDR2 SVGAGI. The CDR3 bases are TGTGCCAGCAGTTACAATGGGAACACTGAAGCTTTCTTT. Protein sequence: CASSYNGNTEAFF.

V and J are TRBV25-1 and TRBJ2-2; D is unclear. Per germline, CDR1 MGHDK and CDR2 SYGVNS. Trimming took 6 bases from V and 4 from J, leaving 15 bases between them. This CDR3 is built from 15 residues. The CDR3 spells CASSPRGQLTGELFF. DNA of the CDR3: TGTGCCAGCAGCCCCCGTGGGCAGCTCACCGGGGAGCTGTTTTTT.

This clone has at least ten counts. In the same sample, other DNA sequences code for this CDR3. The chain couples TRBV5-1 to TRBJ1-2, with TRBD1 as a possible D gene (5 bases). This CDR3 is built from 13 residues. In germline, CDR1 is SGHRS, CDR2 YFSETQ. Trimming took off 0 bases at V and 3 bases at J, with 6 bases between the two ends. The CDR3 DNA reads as TGCGCCAGCAGCTTGGGGGGCGACTATGGCTACACCTTC. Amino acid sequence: CASSLGGDYGYTF.

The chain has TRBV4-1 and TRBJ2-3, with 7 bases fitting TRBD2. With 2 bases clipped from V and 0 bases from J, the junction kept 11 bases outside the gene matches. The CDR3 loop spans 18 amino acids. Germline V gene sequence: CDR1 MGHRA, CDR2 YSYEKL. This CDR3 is CASSQSLLSGTSTDTQYF. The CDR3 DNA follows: TGCGCCAGCAGCCAATCTCTACTAAGCGGGACCAGCACAGATACGCAGTATTTT.

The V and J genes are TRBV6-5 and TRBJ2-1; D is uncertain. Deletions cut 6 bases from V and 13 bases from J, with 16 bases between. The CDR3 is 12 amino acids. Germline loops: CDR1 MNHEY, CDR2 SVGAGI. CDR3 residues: CASSTGPPRQFF. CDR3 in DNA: TGTGCCAGCAGCACCGGACCCCCCCGTCAGTTCTTC.

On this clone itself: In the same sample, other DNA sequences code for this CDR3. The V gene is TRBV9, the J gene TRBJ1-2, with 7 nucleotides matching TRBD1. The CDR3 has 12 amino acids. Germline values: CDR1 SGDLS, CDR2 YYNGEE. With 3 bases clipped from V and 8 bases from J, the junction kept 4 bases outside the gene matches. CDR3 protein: CASSERGLGYTF. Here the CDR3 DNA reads TGTGCCAGCAGCGAGAGGGGGCTGGGCTACACCTTC.

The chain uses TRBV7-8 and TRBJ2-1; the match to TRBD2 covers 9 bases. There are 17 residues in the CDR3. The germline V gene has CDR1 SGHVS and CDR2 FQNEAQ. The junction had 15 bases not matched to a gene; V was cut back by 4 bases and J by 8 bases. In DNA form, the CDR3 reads TGTGCCAGCAGCTCCCCTCTGGTAGCGGGAGTCATCCATGAGCAGTTCTTC. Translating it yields CASSSPLVAGVIHEQFF.

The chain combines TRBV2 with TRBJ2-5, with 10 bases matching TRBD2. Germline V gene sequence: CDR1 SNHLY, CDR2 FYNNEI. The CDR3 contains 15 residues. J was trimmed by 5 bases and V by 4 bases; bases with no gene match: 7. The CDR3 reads CASSVSGRAQETQYF. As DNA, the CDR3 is TGTGCCAGCAGTGTCAGCGGGAGGGCCCAGGAGACCCAGTACTTC.